Detailed here is one T cell receptor beta chain. Its antigen is as yet unknown. The data derive from a study of T-cell memory formation after mild COVID-19. General observations from the study: Cross-reactive memory seemingly joined, as some responding clones were found in pre-infection memory.

The CDR3 consists of 13 residues. Between the trimmed V and J ends, which lost 2 bases and 4 bases, there was a span of 8 bases. Germline loops: CDR1 MNHEY, CDR2 SVGAGI. A single record per CDR3 protein comes from TCRdb applying MiXCR to the 5' RACE reads. The data show about 110,000 distinct CDR3 sequences, under 15% seen once. The specimen sequenced was PBMCs or a T cell subset sorted from them (not recorded which). The chain carries TRBV6-5 and TRBJ1-1; possibly TRBD1 for D (5 bases). The TCR originated in an adult woman who had mild COVID-19 (a few samples of this study predate the infection). Cell type and time point are not known. DNA for the CDR3: TGTGCCAGCAGTTACGACGGGGGCACTGAAGCTTTCTTT. This translates into CASSYDGGTEAFF.